Detailed here is one TCR beta chain. The antigen is not known. The record originates from a study of cytomegalovirus exposure and HLA in healthy donors. About the study: A previous analysis identified approximately 120 million unique TCR beta sequences derived from about 180 million T cells.

CDR3 length equals 12 residues. Trimming took off 1 base at V and 8 bases at J, with 8 bases between the two ends. CDR1 SGHTA and CDR2 FQGNSA come from the germline V gene. PCR primers comprised 60 Vbeta and 13 Jbeta primers. Measured with immunoSEQ multiplex PCR; TCRdb has only the in-frame clones, and not every one. The data contain some 91,000 clones, 78% of them singletons. Study observations and caveats: In a later analysis, an Asian-associated ancestry cluster reportedly showed fewer N-insertions than the roughly 700-donor mean. The study assumed roughly uniform donor sequencing depth for presence/absence analyses. Productive status was seen about 87% or about 30% of the time for most TCR beta V segments in an earlier analysis.

Sequencing was done on a sample of PBMCs. The TCR sequence derives from a woman aged 55-70 years in good health and CMV-seronegative. This chain connects TRBV7-2 to TRBJ1-2; D is unclear. This chain's CDR3 is CASSLEFGGYTF. CDR3 nucleotide sequence: TGTGCCAGCAGCTTAGAGTTCGGGGGCTACACCTTC.